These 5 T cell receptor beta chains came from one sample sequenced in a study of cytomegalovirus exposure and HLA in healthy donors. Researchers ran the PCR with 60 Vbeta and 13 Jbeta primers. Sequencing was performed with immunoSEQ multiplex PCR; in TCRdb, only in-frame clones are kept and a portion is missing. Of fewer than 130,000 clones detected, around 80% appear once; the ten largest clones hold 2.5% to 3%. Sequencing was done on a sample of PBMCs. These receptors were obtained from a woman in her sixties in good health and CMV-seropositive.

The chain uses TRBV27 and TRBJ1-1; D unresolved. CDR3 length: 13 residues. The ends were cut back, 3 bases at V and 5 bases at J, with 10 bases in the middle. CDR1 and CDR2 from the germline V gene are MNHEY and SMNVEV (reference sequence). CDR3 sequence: CASSFGRGTEAFF. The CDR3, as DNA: TGTGCCAGCAGTTTTGGTCGGGGAACTGAAGCTTTCTTT.

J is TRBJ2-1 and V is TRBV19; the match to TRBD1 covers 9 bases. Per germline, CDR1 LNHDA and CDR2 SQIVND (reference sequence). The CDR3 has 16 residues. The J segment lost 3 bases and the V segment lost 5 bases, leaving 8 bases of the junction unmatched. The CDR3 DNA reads TGTGCCAGTAGTGTGGGACAGGGCGCAGGCTACAATGAGCAGTTCTTC. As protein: CASSVGQGAGYNEQFF. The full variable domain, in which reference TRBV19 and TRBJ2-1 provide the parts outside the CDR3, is DGGITQSPKYLFRKEGQNVTLSCEQNLNHDAMYWYRQDPGQGLRLIYYSQIVNDFQKGDIAEGYSVSREKKESFPLTVTSAQKNPTAFYLCASSVGQGAGYNEQFFGPGTRLTVL.

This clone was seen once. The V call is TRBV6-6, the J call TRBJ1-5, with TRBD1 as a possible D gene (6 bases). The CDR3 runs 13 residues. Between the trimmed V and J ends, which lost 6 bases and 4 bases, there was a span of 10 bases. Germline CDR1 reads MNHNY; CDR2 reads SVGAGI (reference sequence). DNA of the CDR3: TGTGCCAGCAGCCTCAGGGGTAATCAGCCCCAGCATTTT. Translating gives CASSLRGNQPQHF.

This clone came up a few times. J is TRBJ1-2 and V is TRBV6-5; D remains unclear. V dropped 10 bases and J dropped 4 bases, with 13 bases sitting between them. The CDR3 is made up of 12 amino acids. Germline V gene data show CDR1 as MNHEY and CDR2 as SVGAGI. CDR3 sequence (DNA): TGTGCCACCTCCGACACCGCCTATGGCTACACCTTC. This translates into CATSDTAYGYTF.

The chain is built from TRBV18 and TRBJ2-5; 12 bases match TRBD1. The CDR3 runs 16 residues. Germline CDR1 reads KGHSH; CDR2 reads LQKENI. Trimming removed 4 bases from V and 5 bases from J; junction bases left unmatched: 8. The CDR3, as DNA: TGTGCCAGCTCACACCCGGGACAGGGGGCGCAGGAGACCCAGTACTTC. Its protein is CASSHPGQGAQETQYF.